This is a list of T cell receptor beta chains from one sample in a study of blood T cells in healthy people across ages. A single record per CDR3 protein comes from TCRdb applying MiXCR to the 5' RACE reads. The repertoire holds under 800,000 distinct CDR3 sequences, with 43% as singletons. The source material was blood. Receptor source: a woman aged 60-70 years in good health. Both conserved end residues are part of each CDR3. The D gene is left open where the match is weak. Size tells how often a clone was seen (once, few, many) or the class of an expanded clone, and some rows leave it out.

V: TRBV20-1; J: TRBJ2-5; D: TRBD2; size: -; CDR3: CSAPPPNREDYNEQYF; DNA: TGCAGTGCCCCTCCCCCAAATCGGGAGGACTACAATGAGCAGTACTTC
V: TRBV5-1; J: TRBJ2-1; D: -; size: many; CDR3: CASSPTVGGNEQFF; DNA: TGCGCCAGCAGTCCAACCGTCGGCGGCAATGAGCAGTTCTTC
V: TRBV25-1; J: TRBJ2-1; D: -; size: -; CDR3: CASSEYKVTRGNEQFF; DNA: TGTGCCAGCAGTGAATATAAAGTGACTAGGGGGAATGAGCAGTTCTTC
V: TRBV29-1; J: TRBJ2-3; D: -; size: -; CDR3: CSVDKMGSITSTDTQYF; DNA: TGCAGCGTTGACAAGATGGGTTCGATAACTAGCACAGATACGCAGTATTTT
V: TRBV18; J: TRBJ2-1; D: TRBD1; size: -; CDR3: CASSPPGQGHTGSEQFF; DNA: TGTGCCAGCTCACCACCGGGACAGGGGCACACGGGGAGTGAGCAGTTCTTC
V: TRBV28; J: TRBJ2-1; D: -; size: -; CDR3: CASSLFGQRYQETQFF; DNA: TGTGCCAGCAGTTTATTCGGCCAAAGGTACCAAGAGACCCAGTTCTTC
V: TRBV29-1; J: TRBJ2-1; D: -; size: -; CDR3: CSVEGAGPGYNEQFF; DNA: TGCAGCGTTGAAGGGGCGGGACCTGGGTACAATGAGCAGTTCTTC
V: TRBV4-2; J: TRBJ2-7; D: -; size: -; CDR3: CASSQGGTASSYEQYF; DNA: TGTGCCAGCAGCCAAGGGGGGACGGCGAGCTCCTACGAGCAGTACTTC
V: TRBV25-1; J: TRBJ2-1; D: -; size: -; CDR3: CASRRGLRSDEQFF; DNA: TGTGCCAGCAGGCGGGGACTCCGTTCGGATGAGCAGTTCTTC
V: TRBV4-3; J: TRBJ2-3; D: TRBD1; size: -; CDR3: CASSQERDDTGGDTPYF; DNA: TGCGCCAGCAGCCAAGAACGGGACGACACAGGGGGCGATACACCGTATTTT
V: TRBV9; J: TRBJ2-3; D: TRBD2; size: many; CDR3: CASTTIGGGGTDTQYF; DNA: TGTGCCAGCACCACCATCGGCGGGGGGGGCACAGATACGCAGTATTTT
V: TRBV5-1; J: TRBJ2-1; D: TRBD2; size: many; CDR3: CASASSGGIYNEQFF; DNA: TGCGCCAGCGCCTCTAGCGGGGGAATCTACAATGAGCAGTTCTTC
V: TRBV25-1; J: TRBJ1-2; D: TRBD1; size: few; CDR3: CASSESGQATRGYTF; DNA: TGTGCCAGCAGTGAGTCCGGACAGGCGACTAGGGGCTACACCTTC
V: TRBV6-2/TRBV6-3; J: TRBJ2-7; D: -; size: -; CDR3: CASSSRNTGSEQYF; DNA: TGTGCCAGCAGTTCACGTAACACAGGGTCCGAGCAGTACTTC
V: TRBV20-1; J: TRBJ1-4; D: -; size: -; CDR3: CSARNRAEKLFF; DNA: TGCAGTGCTCGAAACAGGGCTGAAAAACTGTTTTTT
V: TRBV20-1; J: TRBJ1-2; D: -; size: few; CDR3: CSANGPRDYGYTF; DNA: TGCAGTGCTAACGGACCAAGGGACTATGGCTACACCTTC
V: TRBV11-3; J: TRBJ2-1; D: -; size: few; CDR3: CASSLDLGCGSYNEQFF; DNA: TGTGCCAGCAGCTTAGATCTTGGTTGTGGCTCCTACAATGAGCAGTTCTTC
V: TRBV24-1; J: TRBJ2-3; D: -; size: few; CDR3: CATSEGGDWTDTQYF; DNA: TGTGCCACCAGTGAAGGGGGGGATTGGACAGATACGCAGTATTTT
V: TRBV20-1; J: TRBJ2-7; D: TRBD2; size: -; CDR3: CSADDRTSGGNEQYF; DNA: TGCAGTGCAGACGACAGGACTAGCGGGGGGAACGAGCAGTACTTC
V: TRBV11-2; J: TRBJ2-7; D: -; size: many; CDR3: CASSLQGIYEQYF; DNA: TGTGCCAGCAGCTTACAGGGGATCTACGAGCAGTACTTC
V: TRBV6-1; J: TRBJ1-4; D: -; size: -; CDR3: CASSVTVTRTTNEKLFF; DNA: TGTGCCAGCAGCGTGACGGTTACAAGAACAACTAATGAAAAACTGTTTTTT
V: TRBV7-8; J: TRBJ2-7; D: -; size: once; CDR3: CASSLGLVTAYEQYF; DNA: TGTGCCAGCAGCTTAGGGCTCGTTACGGCCTACGAGCAGTACTTC
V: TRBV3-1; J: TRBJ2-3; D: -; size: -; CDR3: CASMGRGTDTQYF; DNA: TGTGCCAGCATGGGACGGGGCACAGATACGCAGTATTTT
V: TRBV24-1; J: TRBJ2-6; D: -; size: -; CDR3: CATGYEKSGANVLTF; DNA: TGTGCCACAGGGTACGAGAAATCTGGGGCCAACGTCCTGACTTTC
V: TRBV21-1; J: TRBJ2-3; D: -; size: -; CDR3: CASTNISGRAADTQYF; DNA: TGTGCCAGCACAAATATTAGCGGGAGGGCCGCAGATACGCAGTATTTT
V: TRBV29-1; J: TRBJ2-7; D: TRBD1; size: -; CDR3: CSTSGGGEQYF; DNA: TGCAGCACCTCAGGGGGCGGAGAGCAGTACTTC
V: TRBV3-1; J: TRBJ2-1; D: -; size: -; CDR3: CASSPPVSYNEQFF; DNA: TGTGCCAGCAGCCCCCCCGTTTCCTACAATGAGCAGTTCTTC